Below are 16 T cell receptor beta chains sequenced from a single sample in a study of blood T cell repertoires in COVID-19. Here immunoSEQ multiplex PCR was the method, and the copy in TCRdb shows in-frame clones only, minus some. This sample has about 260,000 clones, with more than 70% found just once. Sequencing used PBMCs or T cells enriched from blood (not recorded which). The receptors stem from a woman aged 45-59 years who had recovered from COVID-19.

The CDR3 is CASSGRDRVDEQYF. CDR3 sequence (DNA): TGTGCCAGCAGTGGCCGGGACAGGGTTGACGAGCAGTACTTC. The J gene is TRBJ2-7, the V gene TRBV27; 9 positions agree with TRBD1. From germline, CDR1 is MNHEY and CDR2 SMNVEV (reference sequence). CDR3 length: 14 amino acids. The V segment lost 5 bases and the J segment 5 bases; nucleotides outside the gene matches: 7.

CDR3 residues: CASSTVGGGDTGELFF. The CDR3 nucleotides read TGTGCCAGCAGTACCGTTGGAGGGGGGGACACCGGGGAGCTGTTTTTT. The chain is built from TRBV27 and TRBJ2-2; D is perhaps TRBD2 (7 bases). CDR3 length equals 16 residues. Trimming shortened V by 5 bases and J by 3 bases, and 16 bases separated the two germline ends. Germline CDR1 and CDR2: MNHEY and SMNVEV (reference sequence).

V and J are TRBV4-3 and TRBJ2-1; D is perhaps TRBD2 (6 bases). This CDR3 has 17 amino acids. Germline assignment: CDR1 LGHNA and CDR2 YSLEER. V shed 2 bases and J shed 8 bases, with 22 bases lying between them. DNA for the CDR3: TGCGCCAGCAGCCAATTTCGGGGGAACCCGGATCACTATGAGCAGTTCTTC. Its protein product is CASSQFRGNPDHYEQFF.

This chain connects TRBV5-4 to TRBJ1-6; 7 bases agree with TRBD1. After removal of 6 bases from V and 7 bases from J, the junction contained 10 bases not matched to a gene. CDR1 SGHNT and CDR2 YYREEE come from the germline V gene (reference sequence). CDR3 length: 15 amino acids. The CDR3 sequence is CASNHLDRTNSPLHF. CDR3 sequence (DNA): TGTGCCAGCAACCATTTGGACAGGACGAATTCACCCCTCCACTTT.

The CDR3 sequence is CASSQVDRDSHEQYF. The CDR3 DNA sequence: TGTGCCAGCAGCCAAGTCGACCGGGACAGCCACGAGCAGTACTTC. The rearrangement joins TRBV4-2 to TRBJ2-7, with 7 bases aligning to TRBD1. The CDR3 has 15 amino acids. CDR1 is LGHNA, CDR2 YNFKEQ, per germline. Trimming at V came to 1 base and at J to 5 bases, leaving 8 bases not matched to a gene.

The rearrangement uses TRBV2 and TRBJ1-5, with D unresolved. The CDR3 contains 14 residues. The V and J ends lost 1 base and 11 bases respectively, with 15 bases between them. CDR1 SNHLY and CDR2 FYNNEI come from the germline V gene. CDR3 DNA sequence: TGTGCCAGCAGTGAAGGACTGCGATCCGGGGCCCAGCATTTT. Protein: CASSEGLRSGAQHF.

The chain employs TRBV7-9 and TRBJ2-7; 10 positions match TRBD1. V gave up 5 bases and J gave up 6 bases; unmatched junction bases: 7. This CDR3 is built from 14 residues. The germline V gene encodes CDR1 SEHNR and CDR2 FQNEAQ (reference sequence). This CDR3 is CASSPGTGAREQYF. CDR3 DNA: TGTGCCAGCAGCCCCGGGACAGGGGCTCGCGAGCAGTACTTC.

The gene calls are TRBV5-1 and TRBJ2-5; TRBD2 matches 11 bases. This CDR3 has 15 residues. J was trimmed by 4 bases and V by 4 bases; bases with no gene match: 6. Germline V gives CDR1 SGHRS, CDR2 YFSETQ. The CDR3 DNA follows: TGCGCCAGCAGCCGGCTAGCGGGGGGTGGAGAGACCCAGTACTTC. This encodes CASSRLAGGGETQYF.

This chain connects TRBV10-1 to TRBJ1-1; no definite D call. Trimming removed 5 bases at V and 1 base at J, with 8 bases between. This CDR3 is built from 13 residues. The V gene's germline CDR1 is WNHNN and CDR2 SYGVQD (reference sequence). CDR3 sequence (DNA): TGCGCCAGCAGTTTTACACGGAACACTGAAGCTTTCTTT. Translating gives CASSFTRNTEAFF.

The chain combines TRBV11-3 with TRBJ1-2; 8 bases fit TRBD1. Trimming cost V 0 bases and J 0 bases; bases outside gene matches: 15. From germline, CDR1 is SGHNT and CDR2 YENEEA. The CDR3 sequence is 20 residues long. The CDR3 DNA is TGTGCCAGCAGCTTAGAAGAGTATGGGGGACAGGTCTCACCTAACTATGGCTACACCTTC. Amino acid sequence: CASSLEEYGGQVSPNYGYTF.

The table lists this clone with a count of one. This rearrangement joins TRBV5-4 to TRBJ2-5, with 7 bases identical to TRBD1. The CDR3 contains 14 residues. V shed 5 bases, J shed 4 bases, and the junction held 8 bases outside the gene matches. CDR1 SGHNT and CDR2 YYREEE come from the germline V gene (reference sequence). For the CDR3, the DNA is TGTGCCAGCAGGCTGGGACAGCCCGGAGAGACCCAGTACTTC. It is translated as CASRLGQPGETQYF.

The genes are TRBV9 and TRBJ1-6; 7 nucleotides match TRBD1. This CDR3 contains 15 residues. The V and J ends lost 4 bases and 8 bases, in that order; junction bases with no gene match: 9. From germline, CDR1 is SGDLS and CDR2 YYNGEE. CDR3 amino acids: CASSHDRDRDSPLHF. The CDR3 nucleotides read TGTGCCAGCAGCCACGACCGGGACAGAGATTCACCCCTCCACTTT.

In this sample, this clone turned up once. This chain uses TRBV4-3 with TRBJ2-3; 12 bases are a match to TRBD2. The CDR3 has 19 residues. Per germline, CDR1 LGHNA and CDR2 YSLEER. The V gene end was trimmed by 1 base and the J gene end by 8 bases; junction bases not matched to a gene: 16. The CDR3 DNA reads TGCGCCAGCAGCCAAGGAGGCGGGCTAGCGGGGGGGGTGTCGGGTACGCAGTATTTT. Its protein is CASSQGGGLAGGVSGTQYF.

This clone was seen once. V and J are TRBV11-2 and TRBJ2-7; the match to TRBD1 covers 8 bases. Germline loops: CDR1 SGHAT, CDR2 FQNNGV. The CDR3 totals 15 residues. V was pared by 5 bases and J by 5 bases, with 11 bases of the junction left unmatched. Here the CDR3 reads CASSPLQDRGHEQYF. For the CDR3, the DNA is TGTGCCAGCAGCCCCCTACAAGACAGGGGCCACGAGCAGTACTTC.

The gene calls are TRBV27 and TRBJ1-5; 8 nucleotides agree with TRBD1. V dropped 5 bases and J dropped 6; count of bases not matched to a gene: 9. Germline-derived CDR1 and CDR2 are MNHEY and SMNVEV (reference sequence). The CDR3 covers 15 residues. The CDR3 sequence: CASSKGQVVGQPQHF. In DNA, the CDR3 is TGTGCCAGCAGTAAGGGACAGGTAGTGGGTCAGCCCCAGCATTTT.

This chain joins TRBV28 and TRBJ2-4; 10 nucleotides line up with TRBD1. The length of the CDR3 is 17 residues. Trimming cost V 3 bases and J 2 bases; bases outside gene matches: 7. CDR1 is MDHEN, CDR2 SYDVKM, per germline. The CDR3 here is CASSFPRTGGPKNIQYF. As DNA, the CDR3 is TGTGCCAGCAGTTTCCCCAGGACAGGGGGGCCCAAAAACATTCAGTACTTC. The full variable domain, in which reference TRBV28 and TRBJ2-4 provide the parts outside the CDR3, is DVKVTQSSRYLVKRTGEKVFLECVQDMDHENMFWYRQDPGLGLRLIYFSYDVKMKEKGDIPEGYSVSREKKERFSLILESASTNQTSMYLCASSFPRTGGPKNIQYFGAGTRLSVL.